The 19 T cell receptor beta chains given below trace back to one sample, sequenced in a study of CD8+ T cells in alopecia areata. Treatment reported: oral pan-JAK inhibitor, 5-10 mg twice daily. After isolation, RNA underwent reverse transcription to generate cDNA as the sequencing template. Measured with immunoSEQ multiplex PCR; TCRdb has only the in-frame clones, and not every one. The sample records approximately 100,000 clones, 55% to 70% being singletons. The material was CD8+ T cells sorted from blood, obtained between weeks 55 and 65, from a patient treated with tofacitinib. These receptor sequences come from a human donor with alopecia areata.

The chain is built from TRBV29-1 and TRBJ1-1; 8 bases fit TRBD1. From germline, CDR1 is SQVTM and CDR2 ANQGSEA. The CDR3 is 15 residues long. V gave up 0 bases and J gave up 4 bases; unmatched junction bases: 7. Written as DNA, the CDR3 is TGCAGCGTTGAAGACGGACAGGGAAAGGGCACTGAAGCTTTCTTT. As protein: CSVEDGQGKGTEAFF.

This clone has just a few counts. The V gene is TRBV6-5, the J gene TRBJ2-3, with 7 bases identical to TRBD2. Germline V lookup: CDR1 MNHEY, CDR2 SVGAGI. With 5 bases clipped from V and 4 bases from J, the junction kept 0 bases outside the gene matches. This CDR3 comprises 12 residues. The CDR3 spells CASSRGADTQYF. CDR3 DNA sequence: TGTGCCAGCAGTCGGGGGGCAGATACGCAGTATTTT.

V gene TRBV7-9 combines with J gene TRBJ2-7; 7 positions agree with TRBD1. After removal of 5 bases from V and 7 bases from J, the junction contained 14 bases not matched to a gene. The length of the CDR3 is 15 residues. The V gene's germline CDR1 is SEHNR and CDR2 FQNEAQ (reference sequence). This CDR3 reads CASSPLRDSGLEQYF. DNA of the CDR3: TGTGCCAGCAGCCCCCTCCGGGACAGTGGCCTTGAGCAGTACTTC.

This clone came up once. The chain links TRBV6-5 to TRBJ2-3; D gene ambiguous. CDR1 is MNHEY and CDR2 is SVGAGI in the germline V gene. The ends were cut back, 0 bases at V and 0 bases at J, with 7 bases in the middle. The length of the CDR3 is 15 residues. CDR3 residues: CASSYSDGSTDTQYF. For the CDR3, the DNA is TGTGCCAGCAGTTACTCGGACGGCAGCACAGATACGCAGTATTTT.

The chain combines TRBV18 with TRBJ2-5; no definite D call. CDR3 length: 15 amino acids. CDR1 is KGHSH and CDR2 is LQKENI in the germline V gene. V was shortened by 3 bases and J by 0 bases, with 11 bases between the two germline ends. The CDR3, as DNA: TGTGCCAGCTCACCGAAGACTGATAACCAAGAGACCCAGTACTTC. It translates to CASSPKTDNQETQYF.

A note on this clone: The identical CDR3 is also encoded by other nucleotide sequences in the sample. The chain couples TRBV19 to TRBJ1-1; D remains unclear. The CDR3 covers 12 residues. V was clipped by 1 base and J by 6 bases, with 6 bases between them. Looked up from germline, CDR1 is LNHDA and CDR2 is SQIVND (reference sequence). CDR3: CASSIGGAEAFF. The CDR3 coding sequence is TGTGCCAGTAGTATAGGAGGCGCTGAAGCTTTCTTT.

J is TRBJ1-2 and V is TRBV5-6, with D possibly matching TRBD1 (5 bases). Deletions cut 4 bases from V and 4 bases from J, with 17 bases between. The CDR3 totals 15 residues. Germline values: CDR1 SGHDT, CDR2 YYEEEE. The CDR3 DNA reads TGTGCCAGCAGCCCGGGCATGGGGGTAACCTATGGCTACACCTTC. Its protein is CASSPGMGVTYGYTF.

CDR3 loop: CASSAGQGPVYEQYF. Here the CDR3 DNA reads TGCGCCAGCAGCGCGGGACAGGGACCCGTCTACGAGCAGTACTTC. This rearrangement joins TRBV5-1 to TRBJ2-7; TRBD1 matches at 9 bases. CDR1 and CDR2 (germline): SGHRS, YFSETQ. V gave up 4 bases and J gave up 3 bases; unmatched junction bases: 8. The CDR3 is made up of 15 amino acids.

This clone occurred a few times. The chain uses TRBV7-9 and TRBJ2-1; no definite D call. Between the trimmed V and J ends, which lost 5 bases and 0 bases, there was a span of 11 bases. This CDR3 contains 15 residues. Germline assignment: CDR1 SEHNR and CDR2 FQNEAQ (reference sequence). The CDR3 coding sequence is TGTGCCAGCAGCGCGGATGAAAGCTCCTACAATGAGCAGTTCTTC. Residues: CASSADESSYNEQFF.

This chain connects TRBV19 to TRBJ2-1; TRBD2 matches 9 bases. The V gene end was trimmed by 3 bases and the J gene end by 7 bases; junction bases not matched to a gene: 13. The CDR3 is 17 amino acids. Germline values: CDR1 LNHDA, CDR2 SQIVND (reference sequence). The DNA of the CDR3 is TGTGCCAGTAGTATTGTTAGCGGGGGAAAGGGAGGAAATGAGCAGTTCTTC. It specifies CASSIVSGGKGGNEQFF.

The V call is TRBV30, the J call TRBJ2-7; D not certain. Trimming stripped 2 bases from V and 2 bases from J, with 10 bases between. Germline V gene sequence: CDR1 GTSNPN, CDR2 SVGIG (reference sequence). The CDR3 has 13 amino acids. The CDR3 nucleotides are TGTGCCTGGAGTTCAGTGGCAGCCTACGAGCAGTACTTC. This gives the protein CAWSSVAAYEQYF.

In its sample, this clone was seen once. The chain combines TRBV7-9 with TRBJ2-1; the D gene is possibly TRBD2 (5 bases). Trimming took off 5 bases at V and 4 bases at J, with 18 bases between the two ends. The germline V gene has CDR1 SEHNR and CDR2 FQNEAQ (reference sequence). CDR3 length: 16 amino acids. The CDR3 nucleotides read TGTGCCAGCAGCCAGATTGAGGGTGACGGGTACAATGAGCAGTTCTTC. This gives the protein CASSQIEGDGYNEQFF.

The V call is TRBV4-1, the J call TRBJ1-2; D perhaps matches TRBD1 (6 bases). CDR1 MGHRA and CDR2 YSYEKL come from the germline V gene. CDR3 length: 16 amino acids. V shed 1 base and J shed 6 bases, with 18 bases lying between them. DNA for the CDR3: TGCGCCAGCAGCCAAGTGCAGGGGAAAACCCCCGATGGCTACACCTTC. Translation: CASSQVQGKTPDGYTF.

This chain links TRBV15 with TRBJ1-2; D perhaps matches TRBD1 (5 bases). The germline V gene encodes CDR1 LNHNV and CDR2 YYDKDF (reference sequence). The CDR3 is made up of 16 amino acids. Deletions cut 9 bases from V and 0 bases from J, with 20 bases between. The CDR3 region is CATIGNRNGSNYGYTF. For the CDR3, the DNA is TGTGCCACGATCGGGAACAGGAACGGCTCTAACTATGGCTACACCTTC.

V usage is TRBV9 and J usage is TRBJ2-3, with D unresolved. Looked up from germline, CDR1 is SGDLS and CDR2 is YYNGEE. This CDR3 is built from 10 residues. The germline V and J ends were trimmed by 7 bases and 4 bases, with 4 bases remaining between them. CDR3 in amino acids: CASGADTQYF. CDR3 DNA sequence: TGTGCCAGCGGGGCAGATACGCAGTATTTT. The entire variable domain, with the rest obtained from reference TRBV9 and TRBJ2-3, is as follows: DSGVTQTPKHLITATGQRVTLRCSPRSGDLSVYWYQQSLDQGLQFLIQYYNGEERAKGNILERFSAQQFPDLHSELNLSSLELGDSALYFCASGADTQYFGPGTRLTVL.

The chain uses TRBV14 and TRBJ2-5, with a possible D match to TRBD1 (5 bases). The germline V and J ends were trimmed by 1 base and 4 bases, with 19 bases remaining between them. There are 17 residues in the CDR3. Germline CDR1 reads SGHDN; CDR2 reads FVKESK. The CDR3 sequence: CASSQGGYPTWLETQYF. DNA for the CDR3: TGTGCCAGCAGCCAAGGGGGCTACCCTACATGGTTAGAGACCCAGTACTTC.

The chain is built from TRBV13 and TRBJ1-5; D is undetermined. Per the germline V gene, CDR1 is PRHDT and CDR2 is FYEKMQ (reference sequence). Trimming removed 5 bases from V and 5 bases from J, with 10 bases in between. The CDR3 has 13 amino acids. Here the CDR3 reads CASSIGRDQPQHF. Written as DNA, the CDR3 is TGTGCCAGCAGCATCGGGAGAGATCAGCCCCAGCATTTT. Variable domain in full (rest from reference TRBV13 and TRBJ1-5): AAGVIQSPRHLIKEKRETATLKCYPIPRHDTVYWYQQGPGQDPQFLISFYEKMQSDKGSIPDRFSAQQFSDYHSELNMSSLELGDSALYFCASSIGRDQPQHFGDGTRLSIL.

The chain combines TRBV5-6 with TRBJ2-7, with 9 bases that match TRBD2. Germline values: CDR1 SGHDT, CDR2 YYEEEE. J gave up 5 bases and V 1 base, and 1 base lay outside the gene matches. The CDR3 runs to 13 residues. CDR3 in amino acids: CASSLPSGDEQYF. The CDR3 region has the DNA TGTGCCAGCAGCTTGCCTAGCGGGGACGAGCAGTACTTC.

The CDR3: CAWSTDVDNEQFF. The CDR3 DNA is TGTGCCTGGAGCACGGACGTAGACAATGAGCAGTTCTTC. This sequence joins TRBV30 and TRBJ2-1, with unresolved D. V lost 3 bases to trimming and J lost 5 bases, with 11 bases between them. The CDR3 is made up of 13 amino acids. Germline V lookup: CDR1 GTSNPN, CDR2 SVGIG (reference sequence).